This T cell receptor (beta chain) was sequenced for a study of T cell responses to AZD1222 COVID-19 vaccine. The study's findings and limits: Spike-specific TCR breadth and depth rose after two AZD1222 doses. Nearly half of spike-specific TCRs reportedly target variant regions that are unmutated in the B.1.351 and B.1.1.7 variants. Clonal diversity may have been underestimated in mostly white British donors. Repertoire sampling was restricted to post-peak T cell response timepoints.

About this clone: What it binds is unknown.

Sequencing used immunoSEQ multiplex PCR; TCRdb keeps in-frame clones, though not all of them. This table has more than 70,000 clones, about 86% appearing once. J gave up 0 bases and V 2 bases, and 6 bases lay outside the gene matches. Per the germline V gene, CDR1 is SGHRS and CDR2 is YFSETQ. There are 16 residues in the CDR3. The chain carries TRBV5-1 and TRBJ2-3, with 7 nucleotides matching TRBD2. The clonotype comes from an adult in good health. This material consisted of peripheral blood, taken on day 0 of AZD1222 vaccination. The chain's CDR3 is CASSFGIAGSTDTQYF. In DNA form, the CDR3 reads TGCGCCAGCAGCTTTGGAATAGCGGGTAGCACAGATACGCAGTATTTT.